Below, 2 T cell receptor beta chains from the same sample are listed, as sequenced in a study of blood T cells in healthy people across ages. A sample-barcoded 5' primer and a J-beta primer mix were used in a second PCR of about 7 to 11 cycles. A single record per CDR3 protein comes from TCRdb applying MiXCR to the 5' RACE reads. Of 1.5 million to 1.8 million distinct CDR3 sequences in the sample, 40% to 45% are singletons; the top ten hold 4%. The material sequenced was blood. The receptors stem from a woman aged 18 to 35 in good health.

This chain joins TRBV6-5 and TRBJ2-1; 10 nucleotides match TRBD2. Losses at the gene ends were 6 bases for V and 6 bases for J; bases not matched to a gene: 5. The CDR3 is made up of 14 amino acids. Germline V CDR1 and CDR2: MNHEY, SVGAGI. CDR3 DNA sequence: TGTGCCAGCAGAACTAGCGGGATGTTCAATGAGCAGTTCTTC. It translates to CASRTSGMFNEQFF.

This clonotype was seen just once. The genes are TRBV30 and TRBJ1-1; 7 bases line up with TRBD1. The CDR3 consists of 16 residues. Germline loops: CDR1 GTSNPN, CDR2 SVGIG (reference sequence). V was clipped by 1 base and J by 1 base; unmatched bases: 9. The CDR3 region is CAWSGQGVGENTEAFF. CDR3 nucleotide sequence: TGTGCCTGGAGTGGACAGGGTGTAGGGGAGAACACTGAAGCTTTCTTT. Combining the CDR3 with reference TRBV30 and TRBJ1-1 gives the whole variable domain SQTIHQWPATLVQPVGSPLSLECTVEGTSNPNLYWYRQAAGRGLQLLFYSVGIGQISSEVPQNLSASRPQDRQFILSSKKLLLSDSGFYLCAWSGQGVGENTEAFFGQGTRLTVV.